The 26 T cell receptor beta chains presented below share a single source sample, sequenced in a study of blood T cells in healthy people across ages. Combining a sample-barcoded 5' primer with a J-beta primer mix, a second PCR ran for about 6 to 12 cycles. TCRdb redid the calling of the 5' RACE reads with MiXCR, one entry per CDR3 protein. The profile covers about 1,600,000 distinct CDR3 sequences, with around 42% appearing a single time and roughly 7.9% taken by the ten largest. Sequenced input: blood. The receptor source for this set is a young woman in good health.

This clonotype was seen a handful of times. This chain connects TRBV12-3 or TRBV12-4 to TRBJ1-2, with D uncertain. Trimming cost V 6 bases and J 5 bases, with 19 bases left between them. This CDR3 is built from 15 residues. The CDR3 spells CASSPAGGKLYGYTF. The CDR3 DNA sequence: TGTGCCAGCAGCCCGGCCGGCGGAAAGCTGTATGGCTACACCTTC.

The chain employs TRBV10-1 and TRBJ2-2; D unresolved. The ends were cut back, 3 bases at V and 4 bases at J, with 9 bases in the middle. Germline CDR1 reads WNHNN; CDR2 reads SYGVQD (reference sequence). This CDR3 contains 14 residues. The CDR3 loop is CASSDLPSTGELFF. CDR3 nucleotides: TGCGCCAGCAGTGATTTGCCCAGCACCGGGGAGCTGTTTTTT.

This clonotype showed up just a few times. The gene calls are TRBV12-3 or TRBV12-4 and TRBJ2-3; TRBD2 matches 11 bases. The CDR3 loop spans 17 amino acids. The junction had 13 bases not matched to a gene; V was cut back by 8 bases and J by 3 bases. The CDR3 bases are TGTGCCAGCCACACAGGGGCTAGCGGGGGGTGGACAGATACGCAGTATTTT. Protein product: CASHTGASGGWTDTQYF.

The gene calls are TRBV7-9 and TRBJ2-7; D perhaps matches TRBD2 (5 bases). CDR1 is SEHNR, CDR2 FQNEAQ, per germline (reference sequence). Trimming stripped 5 bases from V and 0 bases from J, with 17 bases between. CDR3 size: 16 residues. The chain's CDR3 is CASSPRETRSSYEQYF. The CDR3 DNA sequence: TGTGCCAGCAGCCCTAGGGAGACAAGGAGCTCCTACGAGCAGTACTTC.

This clonotype was picked up a small number of times. The V call is TRBV7-3, the J call TRBJ2-1; D not certain. This CDR3 comprises 16 residues. Germline V gene sequence: CDR1 SGHTA, CDR2 FQGTGA. V lost 0 bases, J lost 0 bases, and 9 bases lay in between. CDR3 residues: CASSLTGDSSYNEQFF. The DNA of the CDR3 is TGTGCCAGCAGCTTAACTGGGGATAGCTCCTACAATGAGCAGTTCTTC.

A few counts support this clonotype. This chain links TRBV4-1 with TRBJ1-2; TRBD1 aligns across 7 bases. Germline V CDR1 and CDR2: MGHRA, YSYEKL. The CDR3 contains 17 residues. The trim removed 0 bases at V and 2 bases at J, leaving 9 bases unmatched. The CDR3 is CASSQDLRRGLNYGYTF. The DNA for the CDR3 is TGCGCCAGCAGCCAAGATCTGAGGAGGGGGCTGAACTATGGCTACACCTTC.

The chain is built from TRBV9 and TRBJ1-1; no definite D call. Germline CDR1 SGDLS, CDR2 YYNGEE. CDR3 size: 15 residues. V was shortened by 5 bases and J by 3 bases, with 17 bases between the two germline ends. CDR3 amino acids: CASSRYLNGDTEAFF. CDR3 in DNA: TGTGCCAGCAGTCGCTACCTTAACGGGGACACTGAAGCTTTCTTT.

This clonotype has a handful of counts. The V gene is TRBV5-1, the J gene TRBJ2-2; 9 positions agree with TRBD1. This CDR3 has 16 amino acids. V dropped 1 base and J dropped 5; count of bases not matched to a gene: 6. Germline V CDR1 and CDR2: SGHRS, YFSETQ. CDR3 coding DNA: TGCGCCAGCAGCTTGAACGACAGGGGGAAAACCGGGGAGCTGTTTTTT. It yields the protein CASSLNDRGKTGELFF.

This chain joins TRBV7-2 and TRBJ2-4, with 12 nucleotides matching TRBD2. The DNA end is more similar to TRBJ2-7, so the J call may be wrong. This CDR3 spans 14 amino acids. Germline-derived CDR1 and CDR2 are SGHTA and FQGNSA. This CDR3 is CASSWGLAGTEQYF. In DNA, the CDR3 is TGTGCCAGCAGCTGGGGACTAGCGGGTACCGAGCAGTACTTC.

This clonotype was counted a few times. The chain combines TRBV6-5 with TRBJ2-1; D is undetermined. Germline loops: CDR1 MNHEY, CDR2 SVGAGI. With 2 bases removed from V and 2 bases from J, the gap between germline ends came to 10 bases. The CDR3 length is 15 residues. The CDR3 nucleotides read TGTGCCAGCAGTTACGAAGGTTCGACCTACAATGAGCAGTTCTTC. It codes for CASSYEGSTYNEQFF.

The rearrangement uses TRBV6-5 and TRBJ1-4, with unresolved D. Between the trimmed V and J ends, which lost 0 bases and 8 bases, there was a span of 7 bases. Germline V gene sequence: CDR1 MNHEY, CDR2 SVGAGI. There are 13 residues in the CDR3. In DNA form, the CDR3 reads TGTGCCAGCAGTTACTCCCGTGGCGAAAAACTGTTTTTT. It specifies CASSYSRGEKLFF.

V usage is TRBV25-1 and J usage is TRBJ2-2; no reliable D call. Germline values: CDR1 MGHDK, CDR2 SYGVNS. Trimming shortened V by 1 base and J by 7 bases, and 13 bases separated the two germline ends. CDR3 size: 15 residues. The CDR3 reads CASSESRPLVGELFF. DNA for the CDR3: TGTGCCAGCAGTGAATCGAGGCCCCTGGTCGGGGAGCTGTTTTTT.

The chain carries TRBV7-8 and TRBJ1-2; no firm D call. From germline, CDR1 is SGHVS and CDR2 FQNEAQ. The CDR3 consists of 15 residues. The V gene lost 2 bases and the J gene lost 2 bases, with 12 bases spanning the gap. CDR3 in amino acids: CASSLYGGFNYGYTF. In nucleotides, the CDR3 is TGTGCCAGCAGCTTATACGGAGGCTTCAACTATGGCTACACCTTC.

DNA of the CDR3: TGTGCCAGCAGCCAATCGCCAGGGGGCGCATACGGCTACACCTTC. This sequence encodes CASSQSPGGAYGYTF. The rearrangement links TRBV16 to TRBJ1-2; 8 bases are a match to TRBD1. The J segment lost 8 bases and the V segment lost 0 bases, leaving 8 bases of the junction unmatched. Germline V gene sequence: CDR1 KGHSY, CDR2 FQNENV. This CDR3 has 15 amino acids.

The chain couples TRBV5-4 to TRBJ2-5; 12 nucleotides agree with TRBD2. Germline V gene sequence: CDR1 SGHNT, CDR2 YYREEE (reference sequence). The CDR3 has 15 amino acids. V was clipped by 5 bases and J by 11 bases; unmatched bases: 13. CDR3 nucleotides: TGTGCCAGCAGTTTGACTAGCGGGAGTACTTATGAGCAGTACTTC. Amino acid sequence: CASSLTSGSTYEQYF.

Regarding this clonotype: The junction departs from the called germline gene at one end, perhaps through a read error. The chain is built from TRBV10-1 and TRBJ2-3; possibly TRBD1 for D (6 bases). Germline V lookup: CDR1 WNHNN, CDR2 SYGVQD (reference sequence). The CDR3 length is 12 residues. In nucleotides, the CDR3 is TGCGTCAGCAGCCGGGACACGGATACGCAGTATTTT. Translated: CVSSRDTDTQYF.

The chain has TRBV5-1 and TRBJ2-3; D remains ambiguous. V dropped 4 bases and J dropped 4 bases, with 13 bases sitting between them. CDR3 length equals 14 residues. Germline loops: CDR1 SGHRS, CDR2 YFSETQ. The CDR3 reads CASSGRLWADTQYF. The CDR3 region has the DNA TGCGCCAGCAGCGGGCGGCTGTGGGCAGATACGCAGTATTTT.

This clonotype was detected only a few times. V is TRBV27 and J is TRBJ1-1, with D possibly being TRBD1 (5 bases). CDR1 is MNHEY, CDR2 SMNVEV, per germline (reference sequence). V was trimmed by 6 bases and J by 3 bases, leaving 23 bases between them. This CDR3 region has 17 residues. CDR3 sequence (DNA): TGTGCCAGCAGGAGTCGCAGGGAATGGAAGGGGTACACTGAAGCTTTCTTT. It translates to CASRSRREWKGYTEAFF.

In this sample, this clonotype turned up a few times. The CDR3 spells CAWTPGGYSYEQYF. The CDR3 coding sequence is TGTGCCTGGACCCCCGGGGGTTACTCCTACGAGCAGTACTTC. The chain couples TRBV30 to TRBJ2-5, with a tentative D call TRBD2 (6 bases). The DNA end favors TRBJ2-7, so the J call may be wrong. The CDR3 sequence is 14 residues long. The germline V gene encodes CDR1 GTSNPN and CDR2 SVGIG (reference sequence).

Ten or more counts support this clonotype. V usage is TRBV10-3 and J usage is TRBJ2-1; D unresolved. This CDR3 region has 14 residues. Germline V gene lookup returns CDR1 ENHRY and CDR2 SYGVKD. The ends were cut back, 0 bases at V and 5 bases at J, with 8 bases in the middle. CDR3 bases: TGTGCCATCAGTGAGTCTGTGTCAGACAATGAGCAGTTCTTC. Amino acids: CAISESVSDNEQFF.

This clonotype occurred many times. The chain carries TRBV27 and TRBJ2-7; D is unclear. Germline CDR1 reads MNHEY; CDR2 reads SMNVEV (reference sequence). This CDR3 has 13 amino acids. V gave up 2 bases and J gave up 1 base, with 6 bases separating them. The CDR3 reads CASSLKVSYEQYF. CDR3 DNA sequence: TGTGCCAGCAGTTTAAAGGTTTCCTACGAGCAGTACTTC.

V is TRBV28 and J is TRBJ2-1, with 11 nucleotides matching TRBD1. CDR1 is MDHEN and CDR2 is SYDVKM in the germline V gene. Trimming took 6 bases from V and 10 from J; bases not matched to a gene: 8. This CDR3 has 14 residues. The CDR3 sequence: CASRSGQGAFEQFF. The CDR3 DNA is TGTGCCAGCAGATCAGGACAGGGGGCCTTCGAGCAGTTCTTC.

The chain is built from TRBV24-1 and TRBJ2-1, with 11 bases matching TRBD2. This CDR3 has 15 residues. The ends lost 2 bases at V and 10 bases at J; junction bases unmatched: 6. The germline CDR1 and CDR2 sequences are KGHDR and SFDVKD. The DNA of the CDR3 is TGTGCCACCAGTGATTCAACTAGCGGGAGAAAGGAGCAGTTCTTC. It translates to CATSDSTSGRKEQFF.

DNA of the CDR3: TGTGCCATCGGTCGAAGTGGAGCTAACTATGGCTACACCTTC. Its protein product is CAIGRSGANYGYTF. This sequence joins TRBV10-3 and TRBJ1-2; D remains unclear. CDR3 size: 14 residues. CDR1 ENHRY and CDR2 SYGVKD come from the germline V gene. V was clipped by 8 bases and J by 0 bases, with 13 bases between them.

The chain couples TRBV29-1 to TRBJ2-1; the D gene is possibly TRBD2 (6 bases). This CDR3 spans 13 amino acids. Trimming removed 2 bases from V and 8 bases from J, with 13 bases in between. In germline, CDR1 is SQVTM, CDR2 ANQGSEA. The CDR3 protein is CSVEIRTKDEQFF. CDR3 nucleotide sequence: TGCAGCGTTGAAATCCGGACTAAAGATGAGCAGTTCTTC.

This sequence joins TRBV6-5 and TRBJ2-4; TRBD2 aligns across 10 bases. V lost 7 bases and J lost 12; bases outside the gene matches: 6. The CDR3 is 12 residues long. Germline values: CDR1 MNHEY, CDR2 SVGAGI. The CDR3 DNA reads as TGTGCCAGCACTAGAGCGGGAGGGTCTCAGTACTTC. Amino acids: CASTRAGGSQYF.